This is a list of T cell receptor beta chains from one sample in a study of shared clonotypes between healthy human individuals. TCRdb keeps only in-frame clones here, not all; method: immunoSEQ multiplex PCR. This sample has some 2,400,000 clones; more than 90% occur once, and the top ten carry 0.13%. Sequencing was performed on naive CD4+ T cells sorted from blood. Every receptor here comes from a man aged 18 to 29 in good health. CDR3s include the opening cysteine and the closing phenylalanine or tryptophan. Fields, in order: clone size, J gene, V gene, D gene, CDR3 DNA, CDR3 protein. D genes are given only for firm matches. Rows give clone size only sometimes, using once, few, many, or a class for an expanded clone.

NA TRBJ2-7 TRBV4-1 NA TGCGCCAGCAGCCTAGTTCTTTCCCTCCCCCCTCCCTACGAGCAGTACTTC CASSLVLSLPPPYEQYF
NA TRBJ2-5 TRBV7-8 NA TGTGCCAGCAGCTCCACTAAAGAGACCCAGTACTTC CASSSTKETQYF
NA TRBJ2-5 TRBV6-5 NA TGTGCCAGCAGGGGGGGGCGCCGGGAGACCCAGTACTTC CASRGGRRETQYF
NA TRBJ2-3 TRBV7-9 NA TGTGCCAGCAGCCCCTCGGTGACCCCCACAGATACGCAGTATTTT CASSPSVTPTDTQYF
NA TRBJ1-3 TRBV28 NA TGTGCCAGCCACCGCTCCGCTTCCCCTCTAGGAAACACCATATATTTT CASHRSASPLGNTIYF
NA TRBJ2-7 TRBV6-1 NA TGTGCCACCAAAAACCGCTACGAGCAGTACTTC CATKNRYEQYF
NA TRBJ1-1 TRBV9 NA TGTGCCAGCAGCGCGTTTTCGGGGGAATACACTGAAGCTTTCTTT CASSAFSGEYTEAFF
NA TRBJ2-1 TRBV5-1 TRBD2 TGCGCCAGCAGCACGAGCGGGACTAGGTCTATTTGGCAGTTCTTC CASSTSGTRSIWQFF
NA TRBJ1-5 TRBV11-2 NA TGTGCCAGCAGCTTAGATTCCCCAGATAGCAATCAGCCCCAGCATTTT CASSLDSPDSNQPQHF
NA TRBJ1-2 TRBV6-6 TRBD1 TGTGCCAGCAGAACTGGGACAGGGGAACACTATGGCTACACCTTC CASRTGTGEHYGYTF
NA TRBJ2-1 TRBV18 NA TGTGCCAGCTCACCACCGAACAATGAGCAGTTCTTC CASSPPNNEQFF
NA TRBJ2-2 TRBV25-1 NA TGTGCCAGCAGTGACTTGGGCGAGACCGGGGAGCTGTTTTTT CASSDLGETGELFF
NA TRBJ2-7 TRBV4-1 TRBD1 TGCGCCAGCAGCCAAGATTTGTCAATCGGGACAGGGTCTCTCGAGCAGTACTTC CASSQDLSIGTGSLEQYF
NA TRBJ2-5 TRBV11-2 TRBD2 TGTGCCAGCAGCTCAGGACCGGGGGGGACCCAGTACTTC CASSSGPGGTQYF
NA TRBJ2-2 TRBV10-1 NA TGCGCCAGCAGTGAGTCAAGGGCAGCCCTGACCGGGGAGCTGTTTTTT CASSESRAALTGELFF
NA TRBJ2-4 TRBV2 NA TGTGCCAGCGGAGGCCGGGGCAAAAACATTCAGTACTTC CASGGRGKNIQYF
NA TRBJ2-3 TRBV29-1 TRBD2 TGCAGCGGGAGGCGGGGGGCCGGGACAGATACGCAGTATTTT CSGRRGAGTDTQYF
NA TRBJ2-7 TRBV30 NA TGTGCCTGGAGTGAGAACAGCTCGGGGCTCGAGCAGTACTTC CAWSENSSGLEQYF
NA TRBJ2-7 TRBV5-1 TRBD2 TGCGCCAGCAGCTTGGCCCTTTCTAGCGGGAGTGGTGAGCAGTACTTC CASSLALSSGSGEQYF
NA TRBJ1-1 TRBV10-1 NA TGCGCCAGCAGTACACGGAGGAACACTGAAGCTTTCTTT CASSTRRNTEAFF
NA TRBJ2-7 TRBV7-9 TRBD1 TGTGCCAGCAGCTTAACCGGGACAGGTCCCATCTTC CASSLTGTGPIF
once TRBJ2-7 TRBV15 TRBD1 TGTGCCACCAGCAGAGATCGAGGGACAGGGATTTACGAGCAGTACTTC CATSRDRGTGIYEQYF
NA TRBJ1-1 TRBV11-3 NA TGTGCCAGCAGGGGTCCCGGGACTGAAGCTTTCTTT CASRGPGTEAFF
NA TRBJ1-6 TRBV5-4 TRBD1 TGTGCCAGCAGCATAAGGACAGGGGACTCACCCCTCCACTTT CASSIRTGDSPLHF
NA TRBJ2-7 TRBV6-5 NA TGTGCCAGCAGGCAGGGGCAGGTCTCCTACGAGCAGTACTTC CASRQGQVSYEQYF
NA TRBJ2-4 TRBV11-3 NA TGTGCCAGCAGCTTTGCGGGGGCGCCGGGGAACATTCAGTACTTC CASSFAGAPGNIQYF
NA TRBJ2-7 TRBV29-1 TRBD2 TGCAGCGTTGAAGATAGGAGGGAGGGGAACGACGAGCAGTACTTC CSVEDRREGNDEQYF
NA TRBJ2-3 TRBV9 TRBD2 TGTGCCAGCAGCGTAGCGGGAGGAGGCGTAGATACGCAGTATTTT CASSVAGGGVDTQYF
NA TRBJ2-5 TRBV7-8 TRBD2 TGTGCCAGCAGCCCACACGGACTAGCGGGTCAAGAGACCCAGTACTTC CASSPHGLAGQETQYF
NA TRBJ2-7 TRBV7-9 TRBD2 TGTGCCAGCAGCTTAGCGGCTAGCGGCTACGAGCAGTACTTC CASSLAASGYEQYF
NA TRBJ2-2 TRBV7-9 TRBD1 TGTGCCAGCAGCTCCCCGGCAGGGGGAACGAACACCGGGGAGCTGTTTTTT CASSSPAGGTNTGELFF